This T cell receptor beta chain was sequenced for a study of cytomegalovirus exposure and HLA in healthy donors. The ends lost 4 bases at V and 3 bases at J; junction bases unmatched: 8. This CDR3 has 16 residues. CDR1 and CDR2 from the germline V gene are SGHDT and YYEEEE. Study-wide results and caveats: In vitro assays verified that a few CMV-associated chains recognized CMV antigens specifically. The TCR clusters that emerged in the first cohort tended, a later analysis found, to co-occur in the roughly 120 validation repertoires. For most TCR sequences rarity was the rule, although some public TCRs occurred in many donors.

Profiling relied on immunoSEQ multiplex PCR, and the TCRdb table lists in-frame clones only, not all of them. The sample has about 250,000 clones; around nine tenths are singletons. Worth noting for this clone: As yet, its antigen is unknown.

The TCR comes from a man between 18 and 29 years old in good health and CMV-seronegative. What was sequenced was PBMCs. The chain couples TRBV5-6 to TRBJ2-2, with 8 bases lining up with TRBD2. The CDR3 protein is CASSLQAGVDTGELFF. CDR3 DNA: TGTGCCAGCAGCCTACAAGCGGGAGTCGACACCGGGGAGCTGTTTTTT.